A selection of T cell receptor beta chains follows, all from one sample in a study of regulatory T cells in long-lasting Graves disease. TCRdb re-called the multiplex PCR reads with MiXCR, one entry per CDR3 protein. The table records about 660,000 distinct CDR3 sequences, 30% of them present only once. Source: peripheral blood mononuclear cells (PBMCs), taken when the disease was refractory, from a patient treated with antithyroid drugs. Receptors originate from a female donor with Graves disease. The CDR3 runs from the conserved cysteine through the conserved F or W. Each record gives: V gene, CDR3 length, clone size, J gene, D gene, CDR3 DNA, CDR3 protein. The D gene is left open where the match is weak. The listing skips clone size in some rows; elsewhere it reads once, few, many or a size class.

>TRBV5-5|14|few|TRBJ1-2|-
TGTGCCAGCAGTCGCGAAGAGGACGGCTATGGCTACACCTTC
CASSREEDGYGYTF
>TRBV27|15|-|TRBJ1-5|-
TGTGCCAGCTCGACATCGGACAAACGGTTGGGGCCCCAGCATTTT
CASSTSDKRLGPQHF
>TRBV19|15|-|TRBJ1-3|-
TGTGCCAGTAGGGACGTCCTTCTCTCTGGAAACACCATATATTTT
CASRDVLLSGNTIYF
>TRBV27|15|-|TRBJ1-5|TRBD1
TGTGCCAGCAGAGACGAGGGACAGGGTAATCAGCCCCAGCATTTT
CASRDEGQGNQPQHF
>TRBV5-1|16|few|TRBJ2-7|TRBD2
TGCGCCAGCAGCTTTTCGAATAGCGGGAACGGGTACGAGCAGTACTTC
CASSFSNSGNGYEQYF
>TRBV27|12|-|TRBJ2-5|-
TGTGCCAGCAGTTTCCCGGGACGGGCCCAGTACTTC
CASSFPGRAQYF
>TRBV5-1|16|-|TRBJ1-1|-
TGCGCCAGCAGCTTGGCCGGGGGGGCCATGAACACTGAAGCTTTCTTT
CASSLAGGAMNTEAFF
>TRBV5-1|18|once|TRBJ2-5|TRBD2
TGCGCCAGCAGCGCACGGTCCCGGGGTGGCCGGGAGGTGGAGACCCAGTACTTC
CASSARSRGGREVETQYF
>TRBV25-1|14|-|TRBJ1-1|-
TGTGCCAGCAGTGAATTTGGCATGAACACTGAAGCTTTCTTT
CASSEFGMNTEAFF
>TRBV11-2|15|few|TRBJ2-7|-
TGTGCCAGCAGCTTATCACCCCCGGTGTCCTACGAGCAGTACTTC
CASSLSPPVSYEQYF
>TRBV6-1|13|-|TRBJ2-7|-
TGTGCCAGCAGTGAAGTTTGGGGTTACGAGCAGTACTTC
CASSEVWGYEQYF
>TRBV7-2|11|-|TRBJ2-5|-
TGTGCCAGCACGGAAAAAGAGACCCAGTACTTC
CASTEKETQYF
>TRBV29-1|14|few|TRBJ1-1|-
TGCAGCGCTGGGGGCGGTTCGGGGAACACTGAAGCTTTCTTT
CSAGGGSGNTEAFF
>TRBV12-3/TRBV12-4|15|few|TRBJ1-2|-
TGTGCCAGCAGCTATGGACAGACCATGGGCTATGGCTACACCTTC
CASSYGQTMGYGYTF
>TRBV18|15|-|TRBJ2-7|TRBD1
TGTGCCAGCTCACCGAGACGGGACAGGGCCTACGAGCAGTACTTC
CASSPRRDRAYEQYF
>TRBV19|16|few|TRBJ1-2|TRBD1
TGTGCCAGCCGAAGGGAACAGGGGGCTGGGAAGTATGGCTACACCTTC
CASRREQGAGKYGYTF
>TRBV19|12|-|TRBJ1-5|-
TGTGCCAGTAGTATTTTAGATCAGCCCCAGCATTTT
CASSILDQPQHF
>TRBV12-3/TRBV12-4|14|many|TRBJ1-5|-
TGTGCCAGCAGTTTCCGTGACGGCAATCAGCCCCAGCATTTT
CASSFRDGNQPQHF
>TRBV28|14|many|TRBJ1-2|-
TGTGCCAGCAGTTTATTAGCAGGGAACTATGGCTACACCTTC
CASSLLAGNYGYTF
>TRBV6-5|14|once|TRBJ1-1|-
TGTGCCAGCAGTTCTACAACCGGGAACACTGAAGCTTTCTTT
CASSSTTGNTEAFF
>TRBV19|15|few|TRBJ1-1|TRBD1
TGTGCCAGTAGTACCCGACAGGGGGCACGCACTGAAGCTTTCTTT
CASSTRQGARTEAFF
>TRBV29-1|14|few|TRBJ1-1|-
TGCAGCGTTGGGCCTAAACTCAGGAACACTGAAGCTTTCTTT
CSVGPKLRNTEAFF
>TRBV30|14|-|TRBJ2-2|-
TGTGCCTGGAGATCGGGGAGAGGCACCGGGGAGCTGTTTTTT
CAWRSGRGTGELFF
>TRBV6-1|12|many|TRBJ1-5|-
TGTGCCAGCAGTGAAGGCCCTCAGCCCCAGCATTTT
CASSEGPQPQHF
>TRBV6-1|14|many|TRBJ1-2|-
TGTGCCAGCAGCCGCGGTAGGGATACGATCGACTACACCTTC
CASSRGRDTIDYTF
>TRBV5-1|14|-|TRBJ2-3|TRBD1
TGCGCCAGCCGGAGAGGGGGCGCGACAGATACGCAGTATTTT
CASRRGGATDTQYF
>TRBV7-9|16|-|TRBJ2-1|-
TGTGCCAGCAGCTTAGCCGTGGTTAAGCCTTGGGATGAGCAGTTCTTC
CASSLAVVKPWDEQFF
>TRBV6-1|13|-|TRBJ1-1|-
TGTGCCAGCAGAATTGATGAAGGGACTGAAGCTTTCTTT
CASRIDEGTEAFF
>TRBV6-1|12|many|TRBJ1-1|-
TGTGCCAGCAGCGTAACGGACACTGAAGCTTTCTTT
CASSVTDTEAFF
>TRBV25-1|12|-|TRBJ1-4|-
TGTGCCAGCAGTGAATCGGCAGAAAAACTGTTTTTT
CASSESAEKLFF
>TRBV6-1|16|few|TRBJ1-1|TRBD1
TGTGCCAGCGAGCCGGGACAGGGGGCTCTGAACACTGAAGCTTTCTTT
CASEPGQGALNTEAFF